Each of the 21 T cell receptor beta chains below was sequenced from the same sample in a study of T cells in Graves' hyperthyroidism and ophthalmopathy. RNA transcripts gave rise to amplified TCR beta CDR3 regions. The TCR CDR3 first-round RT-PCR relied on the HTBI primer set. TCRdb used MiXCR to reprocess the multiplex PCR reads, holding one entry per CDR3 protein. The data hold under 750,000 distinct CDR3 sequences, with 15% to 20% observed a single time. Sequencing was performed on blood. These TCRs come from a woman in her forties or fifties with Graves' hyperthyroidism that later progressed to Graves' ophthalmopathy.

This clonotype showed up many times. The chain has TRBV3-1 and TRBJ2-2; D unresolved. Germline CDR1 LGHDT, CDR2 YNNKEL (reference sequence). Trimming removed 3 bases from V and 5 bases from J, with 4 bases in between. The CDR3 spans 12 residues. The CDR3 sequence is CASSHNTGELFF. The CDR3, as DNA: TGTGCCAGCAGCCATAATACCGGGGAGCTGTTTTTT.

This clonotype was picked up a small number of times. The V and J genes are TRBV2 and TRBJ2-1; TRBD1 aligns across 9 bases. CDR1 is SNHLY, CDR2 FYNNEI, per germline. V trimming: 4 bases; J trimming: 2 bases; junction bases outside the gene matches: 3. CDR3 size: 15 residues. The CDR3 DNA reads as TGTGCCAGCAGTGGGGGACAGGGACCCTACAATGAGCAGTTCTTC. The encoded protein is CASSGGQGPYNEQFF.

This rearrangement joins TRBV2 to TRBJ2-2; possibly TRBD2 for D (6 bases). V was clipped by 10 bases and J by 0 bases, with 9 bases between them. The germline V gene encodes CDR1 SNHLY and CDR2 FYNNEI. The CDR3 sequence is 13 residues long. This chain's CDR3 is CATGDSNTGELFF. As DNA, the CDR3 is TGTGCCACCGGGGACTCGAACACCGGGGAGCTGTTTTTT.

J is TRBJ2-4 and V is TRBV2; 7 bases are a match to TRBD2. CDR1 and CDR2 from the germline V gene are SNHLY and FYNNEI. There are 13 residues in the CDR3. V gave up 7 bases and J gave up 7 bases; unmatched junction bases: 7. CDR3: CASTTGGRNIQYF. In DNA, the CDR3 is TGTGCCAGCACGACCGGGGGGAGGAACATTCAGTACTTC.

This clonotype occurred many times. The chain couples TRBV7-2 to TRBJ2-3; D might be TRBD2 (5 bases). CDR1 is SGHTA and CDR2 is FQGNSA in the germline V gene. The CDR3 is made up of 13 amino acids. V dropped 5 bases and J dropped 7 bases, with 13 bases sitting between them. The CDR3 loop is CASSPTSGYTQYF. CDR3 sequence (DNA): TGTGCCAGCAGCCCTACGTCGGGATATACGCAGTATTTT. Full variable domain (missing parts from reference TRBV7-2 and TRBJ2-3): GAGVSQSPSNKVTEKGKDVELRCDPISGHTALYWYRQSLGQGLEFLIYFQGNSAPDKSGLPSDRFSAERTGGSVSTLTIQRTQQEDSAVYLCASSPTSGYTQYFGPGTRLTVL.

This clonotype was seen a handful of times. The chain carries TRBV3-1 and TRBJ1-2; 7 bases are a match to TRBD1. V shed 5 bases, J shed 7 bases, and the junction held 10 bases outside the gene matches. This CDR3 has 14 residues. From germline, CDR1 is LGHDT and CDR2 YNNKEL (reference sequence). CDR3 loop: CASSSGLTGFGYTF. The CDR3 DNA reads TGTGCCAGCAGCTCAGGTCTGACAGGGTTTGGCTACACCTTC. The full variable domain, with the rest looked up from reference TRBV3-1 and TRBJ1-2, is DTAVSQTPKYLVTQMGNDKSIKCEQNLGHDTMYWYKQDSKKFLKIMFSYNNKELIINETVPNRFSPKSPDKAHLNLHINSLELGDSAVYFCASSSGLTGFGYTFGSGTRLTVV.

The V and J genes are TRBV6-1 and TRBJ1-5, with TRBD1 matching 10 bases. With 2 bases clipped from V and 15 bases from J, the junction kept 10 bases outside the gene matches. The CDR3 extends over 14 amino acids. CDR1 MNHNS and CDR2 SASEGT come from the germline V gene. The CDR3: CASSETPMGQGRHF. As DNA, the CDR3 is TGTGCCAGCAGTGAAACGCCGATGGGACAGGGGAGGCATTTT.

This clonotype showed up just a few times. The V call is TRBV6-1, the J call TRBJ1-3; 7 bases fit TRBD1. CDR1 is MNHNS and CDR2 is SASEGT in the germline V gene. V dropped 5 bases and J dropped 0; count of bases not matched to a gene: 7. The CDR3 loop spans 16 amino acids. The CDR3 nucleotides are TGTGCCAGCAGTCGACAGGGAAGGGGCTCTGGAAACACCATATATTTT. Encoded protein: CASSRQGRGSGNTIYF.

This clonotype was counted ten times or more. The CDR3 region has the DNA TGTGCCAGCAGTGGGCGGACAGGGACTACTGAAGCTTTCTTT. This encodes CASSGRTGTTEAFF. The gene calls are TRBV2 and TRBJ1-1, with 8 bases matching TRBD1. V lost 4 bases, J lost 5 bases, and 6 bases stayed unmatched. The CDR3 runs to 14 residues. CDR1 and CDR2 from the germline V gene are SNHLY and FYNNEI. The full variable domain, in which reference TRBV2 and TRBJ1-1 provide the parts outside the CDR3, is EPEVTQTPSHQVTQMGQEVILRCVPISNHLYFYWYRQILGQKVEFLVSFYNNEISEKSEIFDDQFSVERPDGSNFTLKIRSTKLEDSAMYFCASSGRTGTTEAFFGQGTRLTVV.

There are a few counts of this clonotype. The rearrangement joins TRBV12-3 or TRBV12-4 to TRBJ2-1, with D possibly being TRBD2 (5 bases). V dropped 3 bases and J dropped 6 bases, with 9 bases sitting between them. The CDR3 runs to 13 residues. CDR3 protein: CASSFRGSNEQFF. In nucleotides, the CDR3 is TGTGCCAGCAGTTTTCGGGGAAGCAATGAGCAGTTCTTC.

Only a few counts were recorded for this clonotype. V is TRBV30 and J is TRBJ1-2, with D perhaps TRBD1 (5 bases). The germline CDR1 and CDR2 sequences are GTSNPN and SVGIG (reference sequence). Trimming left V 0 bases short and J 7 bases short, with 9 bases between. The CDR3 covers 12 residues. CDR3: CAWSVGGFGYTF. The CDR3 coding sequence is TGTGCCTGGAGTGTGGGGGGTTTTGGCTACACCTTC.

This clonotype was seen only a few times. The rearrangement uses TRBV7-9 and TRBJ2-3; TRBD2 matches 9 bases. The germline CDR1 and CDR2 sequences are SEHNR and FQNEAQ (reference sequence). The CDR3 extends over 16 amino acids. V lost 4 bases and J lost 2; bases outside the gene matches: 7. CDR3 residues: CASSSGASGVTDTQYF. For the CDR3, the DNA is TGTGCCAGCAGCTCGGGGGCTAGCGGGGTCACAGATACGCAGTATTTT. Complete variable domain (other parts from reference TRBV7-9 and TRBJ2-3): DTGVSQNPRHKITKRGQNVTFRCDPISEHNRLYWYRQTLGQGPEFLTYFQNEAQLEKSRLLSDRFSAERPKGSFSTLEIQRTEQGDSAMYLCASSSGASGVTDTQYFGPGTRLTVL.

This clonotype was counted at least ten times. The chain combines TRBV19 with TRBJ1-1; 8 bases agree with TRBD1. Germline-derived CDR1 and CDR2 are LNHDA and SQIVND (reference sequence). Unmatched junction bases numbered 4, after V lost 6 bases and J lost 1 base. This CDR3 is 14 amino acids long. This CDR3 reads CASRWTGWNTEAFF. Here the CDR3 DNA reads TGTGCCAGTAGATGGACAGGGTGGAACACTGAAGCTTTCTTT.

This clonotype was observed at least ten times. The V and J genes are TRBV12-5 and TRBJ1-1; 12 bases align to TRBD1. Germline V gene sequence: CDR1 LGHNT, CDR2 FRNRAP. The junction had 10 bases not matched to a gene; V was cut back by 3 bases and J by 11 bases. The CDR3 consists of 15 residues. For the CDR3, the DNA is TGTGCTAGTGGTTTTGAGTCGGGACAGGGGGCAAGGGCTTTCTTT. This codes for CASGFESGQGARAFF. The full variable domain, its missing parts supplied by reference TRBV12-5 and TRBJ1-1, is DARVTQTPRHKVTEMGQEVTMRCQPILGHNTVFWYRQTMMQGLELLAYFRNRAPLDDSGMPKDRFSAEMPDATLATLKIQPSEPRDSAVYFCASGFESGQGARAFFGQGTRLTVV.

This clonotype was counted ten times or more. The rearrangement joins TRBV20-1 to TRBJ1-1, with D uncertain. With 3 bases removed from V and 3 bases from J, the gap between germline ends came to 20 bases. Looked up from germline, CDR1 is DFQATT and CDR2 is SNEGSKA (reference sequence). This CDR3 is built from 16 residues. CDR3 loop: CSARAPGIKLDTEAFF. CDR3 bases: TGCAGTGCTAGGGCTCCCGGGATTAAGTTGGACACTGAAGCTTTCTTT.

This clonotype occurred many times. The genes are TRBV3-1 and TRBJ1-2; 7 bases agree with TRBD1. CDR1 is LGHDT, CDR2 YNNKEL, per germline (reference sequence). The CDR3 has 15 amino acids. V lost 4 bases to trimming and J lost 8 bases; unmatched junction nucleotides: 13. The chain's CDR3 is CASSPLDREARGYTF. The DNA for the CDR3 is TGTGCCAGCAGCCCCCTCGACAGGGAGGCGAGAGGCTACACCTTC.

This clonotype was picked up many times. The genes are TRBV12-3 or TRBV12-4 and TRBJ1-1, with 8 bases fitting TRBD1. The CDR3 runs 16 residues. V lost 6 bases and J lost 4; bases outside the gene matches: 13. Here the CDR3 reads CASRPGTGHVGTEAFF. The CDR3 DNA follows: TGTGCCAGCAGGCCTGGGACAGGCCACGTGGGCACTGAAGCTTTCTTT.

The chain has TRBV7-8 and TRBJ2-7, with D perhaps matching TRBD2 (5 bases). Germline V gene sequence: CDR1 SGHVS, CDR2 FQNEAQ. Trimming stripped 4 bases from V and 1 base from J, with 17 bases between. The CDR3 consists of 16 residues. CDR3 in DNA: TGTGCCAGCAGCTCCCCGGTCGGGGTTCGATCCTACGAGCAGTACTTC. This codes for CASSSPVGVRSYEQYF.

V is TRBV4-1 and J is TRBJ1-6; D ambiguous. V was pared by 6 bases and J by 10 bases, with 13 bases between. This CDR3 spans 13 amino acids. The germline CDR1 and CDR2 sequences are MGHRA and YSYEKL. The CDR3 reads CASRPLSQSPLHF. The CDR3 DNA reads TGCGCCAGCAGACCCCTCTCTCAATCACCCCTCCACTTT.

This clonotype appeared many times. The rearrangement uses TRBV15 and TRBJ2-2; D is undetermined. Germline V gene lookup returns CDR1 LNHNV and CDR2 YYDKDF (reference sequence). Trimming shortened V by 1 base and J by 5 bases, and 17 bases separated the two germline ends. This CDR3 is 17 amino acids long. The CDR3 reads CATSRVGPIWGTGELFF. The CDR3 DNA sequence: TGTGCCACCAGCAGAGTAGGACCTATCTGGGGTACCGGGGAGCTGTTTTTT.

This clonotype was picked up a small number of times. This chain links TRBV5-1 with TRBJ2-7; TRBD2 is a possible D gene (5 bases). This CDR3 contains 14 residues. Germline V gene lookup returns CDR1 SGHRS and CDR2 YFSETQ. V dropped 4 bases and J dropped 1 base, with 12 bases sitting between them. The CDR3 DNA reads as TGCGCCAGCAGCGCCCCGTCGGGATCCTACGAGCAGTACTTC. It yields the protein CASSAPSGSYEQYF.